This TCR beta chain was sequenced for a study of preoperative IRX-2 immunotherapy in early breast cancer. Germline V gives CDR1 WNHNN, CDR2 SYGVQD (reference sequence). The CDR3 runs 13 residues. V trimming: 4 bases; J trimming: 4 bases; junction bases outside the gene matches: 2. Indicated treatment: preoperative locoregional IRX-2 cytokine immunotherapy. Patients received preoperative, locoregional IRX-2 cytokine immunotherapy in a phase Ib study. The assay was immunoSEQ multiplex PCR, and TCRdb's table has in-frame clones only and misses some. The data contain approximately 26,000 clones, 78% of them seen just once; the ten biggest clones take up 2% to 2.5%.

The source of this sequence is a human donor with breast cancer. The chain links TRBV10-1 to TRBJ1-2; the match to TRBD1 covers 8 bases. Here the sequenced sample was lymph node tissue, taken before IRX-2 immunotherapy. The DNA for the CDR3 is TGCGCCAGCAGTGGACAGGGGCGCTATGGCTACACCTTC. Encoded protein: CASSGQGRYGYTF.